This TCR beta chain was recorded in a study of vaccination effects on CD4 cells after COVID-19. Study conclusions and caveats: In people who had recovered, most post-vaccine spike-reactive clones were new vaccine-induced clones.

Cells that had been cultured for roughly eleven days were the source of isolated CD4+ T cells. A positive SARS-CoV-2 PCR test fell between March and December 2020. Two doses of either BNT162b2 or mRNA-1273 were given to each participant. Trimming cost V 1 base and J 5 bases; bases outside gene matches: 6. The CDR3 has 17 residues. Germline-derived CDR1 and CDR2 are SGHNT and YENEEA. This clone was counted once. Its antigen is still unknown. Sequencing used immunoSEQ multiplex PCR; TCRdb keeps in-frame clones, though not all of them. In the table there are around 44,000 clones, around 80% of which are singletons.

This specimen consisted of CD4+ T cells from PBMCs cultured without peptide, obtained after COVID-19 vaccination. The TCR was taken from a human donor who had a prior SARS-CoV-2 infection. The rearrangement links TRBV11-3 to TRBJ2-5, with TRBD2 matching 14 bases. In DNA form, the CDR3 reads TGTGCCAGCAGCTTAGGAGGACTAGCGGGAGGTCGGGAGACCCAGTACTTC. This sequence encodes CASSLGGLAGGRETQYF.